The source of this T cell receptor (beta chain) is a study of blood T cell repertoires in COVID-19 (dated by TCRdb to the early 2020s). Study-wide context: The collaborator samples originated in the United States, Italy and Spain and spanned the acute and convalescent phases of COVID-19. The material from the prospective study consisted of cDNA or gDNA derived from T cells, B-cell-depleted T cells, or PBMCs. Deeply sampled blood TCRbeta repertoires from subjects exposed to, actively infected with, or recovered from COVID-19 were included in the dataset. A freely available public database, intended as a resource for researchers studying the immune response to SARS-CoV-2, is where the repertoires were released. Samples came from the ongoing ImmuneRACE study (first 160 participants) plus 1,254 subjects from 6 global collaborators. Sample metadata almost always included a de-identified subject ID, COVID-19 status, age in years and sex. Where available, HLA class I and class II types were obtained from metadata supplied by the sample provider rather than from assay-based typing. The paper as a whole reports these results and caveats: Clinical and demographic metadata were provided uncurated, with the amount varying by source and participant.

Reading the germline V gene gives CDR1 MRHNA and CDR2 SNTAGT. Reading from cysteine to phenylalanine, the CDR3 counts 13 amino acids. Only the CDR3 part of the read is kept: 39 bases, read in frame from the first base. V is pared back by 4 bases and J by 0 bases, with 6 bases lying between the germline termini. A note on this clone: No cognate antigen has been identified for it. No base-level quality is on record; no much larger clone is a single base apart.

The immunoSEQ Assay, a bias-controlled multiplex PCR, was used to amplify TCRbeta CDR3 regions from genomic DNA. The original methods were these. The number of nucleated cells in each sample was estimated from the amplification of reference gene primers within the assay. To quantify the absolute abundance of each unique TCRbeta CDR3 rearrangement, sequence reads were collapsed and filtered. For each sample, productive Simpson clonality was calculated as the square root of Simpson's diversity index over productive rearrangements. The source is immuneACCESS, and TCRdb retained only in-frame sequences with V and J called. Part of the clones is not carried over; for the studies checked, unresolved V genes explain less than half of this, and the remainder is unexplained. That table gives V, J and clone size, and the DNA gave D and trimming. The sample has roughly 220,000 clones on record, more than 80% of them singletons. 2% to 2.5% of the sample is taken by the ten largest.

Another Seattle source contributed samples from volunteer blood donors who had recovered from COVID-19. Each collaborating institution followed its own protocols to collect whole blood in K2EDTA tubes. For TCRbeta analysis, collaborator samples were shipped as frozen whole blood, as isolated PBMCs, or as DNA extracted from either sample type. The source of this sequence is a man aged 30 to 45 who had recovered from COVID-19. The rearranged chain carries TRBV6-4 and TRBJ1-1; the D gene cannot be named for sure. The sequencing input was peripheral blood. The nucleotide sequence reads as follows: TGTGCCAGCAGTGCCAGGATGAACACTGAAGCTTTCTTT. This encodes CASSARMNTEAFF.